Listed below are T cell receptor beta chains from one sample, sequenced in a study of beta chain features in type 1 diabetes. Assay: immunoSEQ multiplex PCR; the TCRdb copy retains only in-frame clones and omits some. The profile covers about 260,000 clones, with around 20% appearing a single time and 0.028% taken by the ten largest. What was sequenced was naive CD4+ T cells from blood. The receptor source for this set is a woman between 40 and 55 years old with type 1 diabetes. Each CDR3 is given with its conserved first and last residue. A D gene is named only where the DNA matches it firmly. The size entry is marked missing in some rows and otherwise reads once, few, many or a size class.

CASSSSYGVEQYF	TGTGCCAGCAGCTCGTCCTACGGGGTTGAGCAGTACTTC	NA	NA	13	TRBJ2-7	TRBV13
CASSPREQDLNTEAFF	TGTGCCAGCTCACCTAGGGAGCAAGATCTAAACACTGAAGCTTTCTTT	NA	few	16	TRBJ1-1	TRBV18
CSVLSFSGNTIYF	TGCAGCGTTCTGTCCTTCTCTGGAAACACCATATATTTT	NA	few	13	TRBJ1-3	TRBV29-1
CASSLDRGNYNEQFF	TGTGCCAGCAGCTTGGACAGGGGGAACTACAATGAGCAGTTCTTC	TRBD1	NA	15	TRBJ2-1	TRBV6-1
CAESPGQGSHEQFF	TGTGCCGAGTCTCCAGGACAGGGATCGCATGAGCAGTTCTTC	TRBD1	NA	14	TRBJ2-1	TRBV28
CASSLSQVYEQYF	TGTGCCAGCAGTTTATCACAAGTCTACGAGCAGTACTTC	NA	NA	13	TRBJ2-7	TRBV27
CASSQATQGANYGYTF	TGCGCCAGCAGCCAAGCTACTCAGGGGGCGAACTATGGCTACACCTTC	TRBD1	few	16	TRBJ1-2	TRBV4-3
CASSPEQGRTGELFF	TGTGCCAGCAGCCCCGAACAGGGGAGGACCGGGGAGCTGTTTTTT	NA	NA	15	TRBJ2-2	TRBV5-4
CASSLRDRWENIQYF	TGTGCCAGCAGTCTTAGGGACAGGTGGGAAAACATTCAGTACTTC	TRBD1	few	15	TRBJ2-4	TRBV7-2
CASSVGSINYGYTF	TGTGCCAGCAGCGTCGGGAGTATTAACTATGGCTACACCTTC	NA	NA	14	TRBJ1-2	TRBV9
CASLPDSGNSPLHF	TGTGCCAGCCTACCGGATTCGGGTAATTCACCCCTCCACTTT	NA	few	14	TRBJ1-6	TRBV2
CAWEGLRTDTQYF	TGTGCCTGGGAGGGACTTCGCACAGATACGCAGTATTTT	NA	NA	13	TRBJ2-3	TRBV30
CASHPGSRAGELFF	TGTGCCAGCCACCCCGGGAGCAGGGCCGGGGAGCTGTTTTTT	NA	NA	14	TRBJ2-2	TRBV28
CASRSGGLNTEAFF	TGTGCCAGCAGATCGGGGGGGTTGAACACTGAAGCTTTCTTT	NA	few	14	TRBJ1-1	TRBV28
CASSPSAGRTGELFF	TGTGCCAGCAGCCCCAGCGCGGGGAGGACCGGGGAGCTGTTTTTT	NA	NA	15	TRBJ2-2	TRBV9
CASSSQGDGANVLTF	TGTGCCAGCAGTAGTCAGGGGGACGGGGCCAACGTCCTGACTTTC	TRBD1	few	15	TRBJ2-6	TRBV7-3
CASSRRTGNTGELFF	TGTGCCAGCAGCAGGAGGACAGGGAACACCGGGGAGCTGTTTTTT	TRBD1	few	15	TRBJ2-2	TRBV9
CSVEVLGRGAKNIQYF	TGCAGCGTTGAAGTCTTAGGGAGGGGGGCCAAAAACATTCAGTACTTC	NA	NA	16	TRBJ2-4	TRBV29-1
CASSGGQGVWANVLTF	TGCGCCAGCAGCGGAGGACAGGGAGTCTGGGCCAACGTCCTGACTTTC	TRBD1	NA	16	TRBJ2-6	TRBV5-1
CASSYSGTGVGYEQFF	TGTGCCAGCAGTTACTCCGGGACAGGGGTCGGGTATGAGCAGTTCTTC	TRBD1	few	16	TRBJ2-1	TRBV6-6
CASSLGLAGASYEQYF	TGTGCCAGCAGCCTCGGACTAGCGGGAGCATCCTACGAGCAGTACTTC	TRBD2	NA	16	TRBJ2-7	TRBV5-4
CASSQDPGSNEQFF	TGCGCCAGCAGCCAAGACCCGGGATCCAATGAGCAGTTCTTC	NA	NA	14	TRBJ2-1	TRBV4-3
CASSPGGLDYEQYF	TGTGCCAGCAGTCCCGGCGGACTAGACTACGAGCAGTACTTC	TRBD2	NA	14	TRBJ2-7	TRBV28
CASTPKGHQAYEQYF	TGTGCCAGCACTCCTAAGGGACACCAAGCCTACGAGCAGTACTTC	NA	NA	15	TRBJ2-7	TRBV6-6
CASSLVVHEQFF	TGTGCCAGCAGCTTAGTAGTTCATGAGCAGTTCTTC	NA	NA	12	TRBJ2-1	TRBV7-2
CAISNRGRAGNQPQHF	TGTGCCATCAGTAACAGGGGCCGCGCGGGCAATCAGCCCCAGCATTTT	TRBD1	few	16	TRBJ1-5	TRBV10-3
CASSLGTEMNTEAFF	TGCGCCAGCAGCTTGGGGACAGAGATGAACACTGAAGCTTTCTTT	NA	few	15	TRBJ1-1	TRBV5-1
CASSFTGMDSGNTIYF	TGCGCCAGCAGCTTTACGGGGATGGACTCTGGAAACACCATATATTTT	NA	NA	16	TRBJ1-3	TRBV5-1
CASSLNSQTGEAFF	TGCGCCAGCAGCTTGAACAGCCAAACCGGTGAAGCTTTCTTT	NA	few	14	TRBJ1-1	TRBV5-1
CASSLQGGAEAFF	TGTGCCAGCAGTTTGCAGGGTGGCGCTGAAGCTTTCTTT	NA	few	13	TRBJ1-1	TRBV28
CASSHPSGTGAVAEAFF	TGCGCCAGCAGCCATCCCTCGGGGACAGGGGCCGTGGCTGAAGCTTTCTTT	TRBD1	NA	17	TRBJ1-1	TRBV4-3
CASSLDNNYGYTF	TGTGCCAGCAGTTTGGACAACAACTATGGCTACACCTTC	NA	few	13	TRBJ1-2	TRBV28
CSLTRDSFYGYTF	TGCAGCTTAACCCGGGACAGCTTCTATGGCTACACCTTC	TRBD1	few	13	TRBJ1-2	TRBV29-1
CASSLGGSTDTQYF	TGCGCCAGCAGCTTGGGCGGCAGCACAGATACGCAGTATTTT	NA	NA	14	TRBJ2-3	TRBV5-1
CASSPYGATNEKLFF	TGTGCCAGCTCACCATACGGTGCAACTAATGAAAAACTGTTTTTT	NA	few	15	TRBJ1-4	TRBV18
CASRIDRYTDTQYF	TGTGCCAGCAGAATCGACAGATACACAGATACGCAGTATTTT	NA	few	14	TRBJ2-3	TRBV6-5
CASSRPELVGDEQYF	TGTGCCAGCAGCCGACCAGAACTAGTAGGCGACGAGCAGTACTTC	NA	few	15	TRBJ2-7	TRBV6-6